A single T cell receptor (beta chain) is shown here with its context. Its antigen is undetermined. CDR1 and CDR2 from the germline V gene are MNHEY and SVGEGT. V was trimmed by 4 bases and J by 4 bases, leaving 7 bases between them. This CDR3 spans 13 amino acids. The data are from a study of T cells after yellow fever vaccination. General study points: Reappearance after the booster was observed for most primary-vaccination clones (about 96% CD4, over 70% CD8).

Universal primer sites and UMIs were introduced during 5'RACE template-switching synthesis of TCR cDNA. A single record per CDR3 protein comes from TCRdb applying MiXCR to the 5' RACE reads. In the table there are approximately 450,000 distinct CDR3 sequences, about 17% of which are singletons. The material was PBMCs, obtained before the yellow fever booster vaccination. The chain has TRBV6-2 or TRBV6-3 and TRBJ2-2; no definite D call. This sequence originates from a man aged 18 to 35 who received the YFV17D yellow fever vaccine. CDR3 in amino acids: CASSFLTTGELFF. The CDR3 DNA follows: TGTGCCAGCAGTTTTCTTACCACCGGGGAGCTGTTTTTT.